This T cell receptor beta chain appears in the sequencing data of a study of blood T cell repertoires in COVID-19. How the authors handled the data: Amplified reference gene primers provided the basis for estimating nucleated cell counts. Sequencing used immunoSEQ multiplex PCR; TCRdb keeps in-frame clones, though not all of them. V, J and clone size are taken as reported in that table, and D and trimming were inferred from the DNA itself. The sample yields tens of thousands of clones, 65% to 90% seen once. The sample comprised peripheral blood. The TCR was taken from a human donor in a cohort sampled during active COVID-19.

The chain's CDR3 is CASSQDRAGVNIQYF. Written as DNA, the CDR3 is TGCGCCAGCAGCCAAGATCGCGCGGGGGTCAACATTCAGTACTTC. The rearrangement joins TRBV4-3 to TRBJ2-4, with 7 bases aligning to TRBD2. The CDR3 extends over 15 amino acids. Looked up from germline, CDR1 is LGHNA and CDR2 is YSLEER. V shed 0 bases, J shed 7 bases, and the junction held 6 bases outside the gene matches.